This entry lists 21 T cell receptor beta chains sequenced from one sample in a study of neurological immune-mediated disorders. Time point denoted: longitudinal time-point 2. Each CDR3 protein gets one entry after TCRdb re-called the 5' RACE reads with MiXCR. Of some 50,000 distinct CDR3 sequences in the sample, approximately 14% were seen once. The sequencing input was PBMCs. These receptors came from a male donor with HTLV-1-associated myelopathy (HAM/TSP).

There are many counts of this clonotype. The chain recombines TRBV20-1 with TRBJ1-6; D remains unclear. V was shortened by 3 bases and J by 8 bases, with 11 bases between the two germline ends. Germline V gene lookup returns CDR1 DFQATT and CDR2 SNEGSKA (reference sequence). The CDR3 length is 13 residues. This CDR3 is CSARAGIYSPLHF. DNA for the CDR3: TGCAGTGCTAGGGCAGGAATTTATTCACCCCTCCACTTT.

Many counts were recorded for this clonotype. For the CDR3, the DNA is TGTGCCAGCAGCCCTCGGACAGGCGACAACCAAGAGACCCAGTACTTC. Translation: CASSPRTGDNQETQYF. The rearrangement uses TRBV9 and TRBJ2-5; TRBD1 aligns across 7 bases. J gave up 0 bases and V 4 bases, and 9 bases lay outside the gene matches. The CDR3 consists of 16 residues. CDR1 SGDLS and CDR2 YYNGEE come from the germline V gene.

This clonotype was counted ten times or more. The chain joins TRBV20-1 to TRBJ2-2; 9 nucleotides match TRBD1. The CDR3 spans 16 residues. CDR1 is DFQATT and CDR2 is SNEGSKA in the germline V gene (reference sequence). V dropped 3 bases and J dropped 5; count of bases not matched to a gene: 10. CDR3 nucleotide sequence: TGCAGTGCTAGGAAGACCGGGACAGGGTTTACCGGGGAGCTGTTTTTT. Translated: CSARKTGTGFTGELFF.

At least ten counts were recorded for this clonotype. The chain is built from TRBV20-1 and TRBJ1-2; D is ambiguous. CDR1 is DFQATT, CDR2 SNEGSKA, per germline (reference sequence). Trimming took off 2 bases at V and 7 bases at J, with 14 bases between the two ends. There are 13 residues in the CDR3. CDR3 region: CSARQFKAAGYTF. The CDR3 region has the DNA TGCAGTGCTAGACAGTTTAAGGCCGCTGGCTACACCTTC.

There are many counts of this clonotype. The rearrangement joins TRBV3-1 to TRBJ2-2; D ambiguous. Deletions cut 8 bases from V and 2 bases from J, with 3 bases between. There are 11 residues in the CDR3. The germline CDR1 and CDR2 sequences are LGHDT and YNNKEL (reference sequence). The CDR3 spells CASRNTGELFF. The CDR3 nucleotides are TGTGCCAGCCGAAACACCGGGGAGCTGTTTTTT. Together with reference TRBV3-1 and TRBJ2-2, the CDR3 gives the full variable domain: DTAVSQTPKYLVTQMGNDKSIKCEQNLGHDTMYWYKQDSKKFLKIMFSYNNKELIINETVPNRFSPKSPDKAHLNLHINSLELGDSAVYFCASRNTGELFFGEGSRLTVL.

This clonotype came up many times. V gene TRBV5-1 combines with J gene TRBJ2-5, with 9 bases fitting TRBD1. V trimming: 4 bases; J trimming: 5 bases; junction bases outside the gene matches: 6. This CDR3 has 14 residues. CDR1 SGHRS and CDR2 YFSETQ come from the germline V gene. CDR3 in DNA: TGCGCCAGCAGCCCGGGACAGGGCGGTGAGACCCAGTACTTC. Protein product: CASSPGQGGETQYF.

This clonotype was seen a handful of times. The chain employs TRBV25-1 and TRBJ1-1, with D tentatively TRBD1 (5 bases). Germline assignment: CDR1 MGHDK and CDR2 SYGVNS. The CDR3 spans 15 residues. Trimming stripped 8 bases from V and 4 bases from J, with 20 bases between. DNA for the CDR3: TGTGCCAGCGCTGGGGGACCGGGAAGGCCCACTGAAGCTTTCTTT. It specifies CASAGGPGRPTEAFF.

This clonotype was recorded at least ten times. The rearrangement links TRBV5-1 to TRBJ2-5, with 10 bases identical to TRBD1. The CDR3 covers 15 residues. The trim removed 2 bases at V and 4 bases at J, leaving 5 bases unmatched. Germline V gene sequence: CDR1 SGHRS, CDR2 YFSETQ. The CDR3 region is CASSFGTGAGETQYF. CDR3 sequence (DNA): TGCGCCAGCAGCTTTGGGACAGGGGCGGGAGAGACCCAGTACTTC.

This clonotype was detected ten times or more. This chain joins TRBV7-2 and TRBJ1-1; TRBD1 is a possible D gene (5 bases). Germline lookup yields CDR1 SGHTA and CDR2 FQGNSA. This CDR3 spans 14 amino acids. Trimming stripped 5 bases from V and 5 bases from J, with 15 bases between. The CDR3 nucleotides are TGTGCCAGCAGCCAAACGCCGGGGGGTACTGAAGCTTTCTTT. It translates to CASSQTPGGTEAFF.

This clonotype came up many times. The V call is TRBV24-1, the J call TRBJ1-5; weak D call: TRBD1 (5 bases). Trimming removed 5 bases from V and 6 bases from J, with 13 bases in between. Germline V gene sequence: CDR1 KGHDR, CDR2 SFDVKD. The CDR3 extends over 14 amino acids. CDR3 protein: CATSVTGIPQPQHF. CDR3 coding DNA: TGTGCCACCAGTGTCACAGGAATACCTCAGCCCCAGCATTTT.

Remarks on this clonotype: One junction end disagrees with the germline gene, perhaps due to a read error. CDR3 amino acids: CSAQWGGRFNVQFF. In DNA, the CDR3 is TGCAGTGCCCAATGGGGGGGCAGATTCAATGTGCAGTTCTTC. This sequence joins TRBV20-1 and TRBJ2-1, with D possibly matching TRBD2 (7 bases). Germline V CDR1 and CDR2: DFQATT, SNEGSKA (reference sequence). The CDR3 consists of 14 residues.

This clonotype has only a few counts. The J gene is TRBJ2-6, the V gene TRBV28; 7 bases align to TRBD2. Germline trimming cut 3 bases from V and 3 bases from J; bases unmatched to any gene: 11. The CDR3 has 18 residues. Germline V gene data show CDR1 as MDHEN and CDR2 as SYDVKM. The DNA of the CDR3 is TGTGCCAGCAGTTTCTCACTGGGGAGGGAGTATGGGGCCAACGTCCTGACTTTC. Amino acid sequence: CASSFSLGREYGANVLTF.

This clonotype was recorded many times. The rearrangement joins TRBV20-1 to TRBJ1-3; D remains unclear. The CDR3 length is 11 residues. Deletions cut 7 bases from V and 3 bases from J, with 7 bases between. CDR1 DFQATT and CDR2 SNEGSKA come from the germline V gene (reference sequence). The CDR3, as DNA: TGCAGTGTGAGGAGTGGAAACACCATATATTTT. Translating it yields CSVRSGNTIYF.

The table lists this clonotype with a few counts. A much more abundant neighbour one base away suggests this may be a read error. J is TRBJ1-2 and V is TRBV5-6, with D maybe TRBD1 (6 bases). The CDR3 totals 14 residues. Deletions cut 3 bases from V and 8 bases from J, with 17 bases between. The germline CDR1 and CDR2 sequences are SGHDT and YYEEEE. The CDR3 region has the DNA TGTGCCAGCAGCTCAACACGGGGGGCTGACGGCTACACCTTC. Its protein is CASSSTRGADGYTF.

This clonotype has a count of ten or more. The J gene is TRBJ1-5, the V gene TRBV20-1; D ambiguous. This CDR3 contains 13 residues. Per the germline V gene, CDR1 is DFQATT and CDR2 is SNEGSKA (reference sequence). V was pared by 5 bases and J by 2 bases, with 10 bases between. The CDR3 sequence is CSAAGYGNQPQHF. DNA of the CDR3: TGCAGTGCTGCGGGATATGGCAATCAGCCCCAGCATTTT.

This clonotype came up many times. This chain links TRBV28 with TRBJ2-7, with D possibly being TRBD1 (6 bases). V lost 6 bases and J lost 0, with 12 bases in between. This CDR3 is 14 amino acids long. Germline CDR1 and CDR2: MDHEN and SYDVKM. The CDR3 nucleotides read TGTGCCAGCAGACCCGGGACAAGCTCCTACGAGCAGTACTTC. Amino acid sequence: CASRPGTSSYEQYF.

At least ten counts were recorded for this clonotype. The J gene is TRBJ2-7, the V gene TRBV7-2, with 8 nucleotides matching TRBD1. Germline lookup yields CDR1 SGHTA and CDR2 FQGNSA. With V trimmed by 4 bases and J by 2 bases, 4 bases remained unmatched. The CDR3 contains 14 residues. CDR3 in amino acids: CASSYRTGTYEQYF. CDR3 coding DNA: TGTGCCAGCAGCTATCGGACAGGGACCTACGAGCAGTACTTC. Supplemented by reference TRBV7-2 and TRBJ2-7, the full variable domain reads GAGVSQSPSNKVTEKGKDVELRCDPISGHTALYWYRQSLGQGLEFLIYFQGNSAPDKSGLPSDRFSAERTGGSVSTLTIQRTQQEDSAVYLCASSYRTGTYEQYFGPGTRLTVT.

In this sample, this clonotype turned up many times. The chain links TRBV20-1 to TRBJ1-4, with D unclear. The germline gives CDR1 DFQATT, CDR2 SNEGSKA (reference sequence). CDR3 length: 13 amino acids. Trimming left V 0 bases short and J 8 bases short, with 10 bases between. CDR3 in DNA: TGCAGTGCTAGAGAAGCTGGCGTGGAAAAACTGTTTTTT. Protein sequence: CSAREAGVEKLFF.

This clonotype occurred many times. The gene calls are TRBV24-1 and TRBJ2-1; weak D call: TRBD1 (5 bases). The CDR3 covers 17 residues. The V gene lost 3 bases and the J gene lost 7 bases, with 21 bases spanning the gap. The germline V gene encodes CDR1 KGHDR and CDR2 SFDVKD. The CDR3 bases are TGTGCCACCAGTGATCCCAGCGCAGGGAAGGGTTGGAATGAGCAGTTCTTC. Protein product: CATSDPSAGKGWNEQFF.

This clonotype was seen more than once but under ten times. The chain links TRBV11-3 to TRBJ2-6; the D gene could be TRBD1 or TRBD2 (5 bases each). The length of the CDR3 is 13 residues. V lost 3 bases and J 12 bases, leaving 12 bases between the germline ends. Germline V gene data show CDR1 as SGHNT and CDR2 as YENEEA. CDR3 region: CASSLGPPGVLTF. The CDR3 nucleotides are TGTGCCAGCAGCTTGGGACCCCCCGGCGTCCTGACTTTC.

This clonotype was seen at least ten times. This sequence joins TRBV5-5 and TRBJ1-2; tentatively, D is TRBD1 (5 bases). In germline, CDR1 is SGHKS, CDR2 YYEKEE (reference sequence). V lost 0 bases to trimming and J lost 4 bases, with 7 bases between them. The CDR3 covers 13 residues. The CDR3: CASSLGGTYGYTF. The CDR3 DNA reads TGTGCCAGCAGCTTGGGGGGGACCTATGGCTACACCTTC. Using reference TRBV5-5 and TRBJ1-2 for the parts outside the CDR3, the full variable domain is DAGVTQSPTHLIKTRGQQVTLRCSPISGHKSVSWYQQVLGQGPQFIFQYYEKEERGRGNFPDRFSARQFPNYSSELNVNALLLGDSALYLCASSLGGTYGYTFGSGTRLTVV.